Listed below are T cell receptor beta chains from one sample, sequenced in a study of T cells in Graves' hyperthyroidism and ophthalmopathy. Each CDR3 protein is one row after TCRdb ran MiXCR on the multiplex PCR reads. The sample includes about 600,000 distinct CDR3 sequences, about 14% of them seen just once. The sample taken for sequencing was blood. The receptors stem from a woman aged 18-29 years with Graves' ophthalmopathy. The CDR3 runs from the conserved cysteine through the conserved F or W.

TRBV18,CASSPPGQPTDTQYF
TRBV28,CASSFGMGVGSYEQYF
TRBV13,CASSLQRDRVYEQYF
TRBV11-3,CASSLEAGIYNEQFF
TRBV12-3/TRBV12-4,CASIPESKGQGLADTQYF
TRBV27,CASSPLWASGRYEQYF
TRBV6-5,CASSYGTSTGELFF
TRBV7-3,CASSWGGISYEQYF
TRBV7-2,CASSLARLDAGELFF
TRBV5-6,CASSPGRWAGVLYEQYF
TRBV11-3,CASSITGGKQYF
TRBV19,CASSMGLAGVDEKLFF
TRBV2,CASGGAGVSEQYF
TRBV27,CASTRKGGGGTSSYEQYF
TRBV12-3/TRBV12-4,CASTKSRGNTEAFF
TRBV5-1,CASSLTGATNEKLFF
TRBV4-1,CASSQLGLKGETQYF
TRBV2,CASSGEGAETQYF
TRBV7-9,CASSLVGQYYEQYF
TRBV7-2,CASSFQGQHYEQYF
TRBV27,CASSHGRGSYNEQFF
TRBV7-2,CASSLTGYNEQFF
TRBV11-3,CASTTGRPPYEQYF
TRBV7-2,CASSLPFTPPRNYGYTF
TRBV14,CASSQQWGGAGGYTF